This T cell receptor (beta chain) was captured in a study of T cells in Graves' hyperthyroidism and ophthalmopathy (dated by TCRdb to the late 2010s). About the study as a whole: Peripheral blood was collected at initial diagnosis, before any treatment. To identify distinguishing TCR V-J signatures, a discovery cohort of some 100 patients was used, comprising 43 with Graves' ophthalmopathy and 57 with stable Graves' hyperthyroidism. Prospective prediction of ophthalmopathy was tested in an independent validation cohort consisting of under 20 hyperthyroidism patients and about 17 patients who later progressed to ophthalmopathy. The 90 or so discovery patients were randomly split 7:3 into training and test sets. In several Graves' hyperthyroidism patients, the study also compared T-cell repertoires from thyroid tissue with T-cell repertoires from blood. Once sampling was done, hyperthyroidism patients were given methimazole at a starting dose of 30 mg daily, whereas ophthalmopathy patients were given high-dose intravenous methylprednisolone. TCR Vbeta CDR3 sequencing of 140 or so peripheral blood samples (about 45 ophthalmopathy, 75 or so hyperthyroidism and approximately 17 progressor patients) is reported in the paper.

Broader findings and caveats from the paper: In validation, the model predicted progression to ophthalmopathy with 55% to 71% sensitivity and about 72% specificity, a median of 6.5 months before onset. Sample size was not statistically predetermined, and blinding of investigators to group allocation was not performed. A model built on a 13 V-J signature distinguished ophthalmopathy from stable hyperthyroidism, reaching around 90% sensitivity and about 81% specificity in cross-validation and 80%/75% in testing. Blood samples also contained most of the expanded thyroid clonotypes (frequency above 0.001), which suggests that blood repertoires may reflect thyroid immune responses.

Hyperthyroidism patients were newly diagnosed, had a disease duration of under 2 months, and were aged 18 to 65 years. Any patient with an uncontrolled infection, another autoimmune disease, pregnancy or lactation was excluded. Clinical symptoms, serum thyroxine and TRAb, thyroid ultrasound, and orbital computed tomography formed the basis for the diagnoses. Blood from progressor patients was drawn when they were first diagnosed with hyperthyroidism, before any ophthalmopathy symptoms appeared. PBMCs were isolated from about 9 ml of fresh peripheral blood by Ficoll-Paque density gradient centrifugation. Progressor patients were first diagnosed with Graves' hyperthyroidism and then developed ophthalmopathy during follow-up. Total RNA was extracted using Trizol reagent, and RNA quality was assessed on an Agilent 2100 Bioanalyzer. The germline V gene (reference sequence) supplies CDR1 GTSNPN and CDR2 SVGIG. The CDR3 starts with the cysteine, ends with the phenylalanine, and has 13 residues. Solely the CDR3 DNA is kept, with 39 bases framed from the first base. Trimming costs V 2 bases and J 7 bases, and their ends lie 15 bases apart.

Amplification of TCR beta CDR3 regions was carried out from RNA transcripts. For the first round of RT-PCR on the TCR CDR3, the HTBI primer set was used together with the Qiagen OneStep RT-PCR kit. The libraries were constructed in a second round of multiplex PCR and then size-selected and purified. Sequencing of the libraries was done on an Illumina HiSeq2000 using paired-end 100 bp reads. As for the authors' bioinformatics: SOAPnuke was used to process the raw data, throwing out any read that contained adapters or uncalled bases, had a mean Phred below 15, or lacked an exact constant-primer or identifier match. COPE v1.2.5 was used to merge high-quality paired reads, and clonotypes were defined as unique nucleotide sequences. Clonotypes were aligned to IMGT TRBV, TRBD and TRBJ reference segments using MiTCR v1.1. Analysis was restricted to V-J combinations with a frequency above 0.0001, which covered just over 98% of repertoires. The TCS score was defined as F50 (clonal expansion) divided by E x V (chaos), with BLOSUM62-based TCRdist calculated between CDR3 peptides within each V-J. Welch's t-statistics and random forest reduced some 510 V-J features to under 15, which were used in a naive Bayes classifier (R e1071). TCRdb reprocessed the public reads (quality trimming at Q25 with fastp, clone calling with MiXCR) and kept in-frame beta chains. Under each unique CDR3 protein, matching rows form one entry showing the most common genes and DNA. The V and J calls here are based on TCRdb, not the publication. The sample table holds 730,000 or so distinct CDR3 sequences, of which under 20% were seen once. The ten largest clonotypes hold 16% of the sample.

Many counts were recorded for this clonotype. No antigen is known for it. Base qualities are missing; no much larger clone stands one base away. Sequenced input: blood. The receptor was derived from a woman aged 50 to 60 with Graves' hyperthyroidism that later progressed to Graves' ophthalmopathy. The rearrangement joined TRBV30 to TRBJ2-7, with TRBD2 as a weak D call on 5 bases. The CDR3 reads as follows: CAWSFGSPDEQYF. The DNA reads as follows: TGTGCCTGGAGTTTTGGGAGCCCAGATGAGCAGTACTTC.